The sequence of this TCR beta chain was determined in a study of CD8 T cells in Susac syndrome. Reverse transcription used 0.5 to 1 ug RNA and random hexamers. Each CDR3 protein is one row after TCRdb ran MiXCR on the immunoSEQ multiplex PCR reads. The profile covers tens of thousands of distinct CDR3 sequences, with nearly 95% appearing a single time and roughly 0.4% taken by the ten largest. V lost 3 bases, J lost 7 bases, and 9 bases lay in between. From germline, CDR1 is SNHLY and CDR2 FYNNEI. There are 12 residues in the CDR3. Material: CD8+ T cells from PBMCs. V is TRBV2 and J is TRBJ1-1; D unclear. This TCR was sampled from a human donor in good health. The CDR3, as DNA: TGTGCCAGCAGTGAGTACTTGGATGAAGCTTTCTTT. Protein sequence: CASSEYLDEAFF.